These T cell receptor beta chains were read from a single sample in a study of T cells in narcolepsy. TCRdb's table, derived via immunoSEQ multiplex PCR, lists solely in-frame clones and lacks some. Of about 2,500 clones listed, around 28% are singletons. What these receptors recognize is not known. Material for sequencing was cultured CD4+ T cells from cerebrospinal fluid. These TCRs come from a human donor with narcolepsy. Each CDR3 is given with its conserved first and last residue. Fields, in order: J gene, V gene, CDR3 protein.

>TRBJ2-1|TRBV2
CASSEGVDYSYNEQFF
>TRBJ2-7|TRBV5-8
CASSLEGGSSYEQYF
>TRBJ2-3|TRBV5-5
CASSLRGIFLGTDTQYF
>TRBJ1-1|TRBV6-5
CASSSTETGVPYEAFF
>TRBJ1-2|TRBV11-2
CASSLGGGDTNYGYTF
>TRBJ2-3|TRBV5-1
CASSLEATRGVDTQYF
>TRBJ2-7|TRBV7-2
CASSLGGYSGDEQYF
>TRBJ2-7|TRBV6-5
CASTPNYEQYF
>TRBJ1-6|TRBV6-4
CASSEETDTYNSPLHF
>TRBJ1-1|TRBV7-2
CASSLRQMNTEAFF
>TRBJ2-1|TRBV6-1
CASSYRGGSQFF
>TRBJ2-7|TRBV6-6
CASTKTGTGLDEQYF
>TRBJ1-1|TRBV6-1
CASTLTGVNTEAFF
>TRBJ2-7|TRBV11-2
CASSSPGARSYEQYF
>TRBJ2-3|TRBV5-8
CASSLGTSGGLADTQYF
>TRBJ2-7|TRBV6-6
CASSRQESYEQYF
>TRBJ2-1|TRBV5-6
CASRRGGEQFF
>TRBJ1-1|TRBV7-3
CASSLEPRDHPYDEAFF
>TRBJ2-3|TRBV7-3
CASSPSGNTDTQYF
>TRBJ2-7|TRBV5-6
CASSSDGGNGYEQYF
>TRBJ1-1|TRBV2
CASRRGSQNTEAFF
>TRBJ2-7|TRBV28
CASRVGGPVSYEQYF
>TRBJ2-5|TRBV6-9
CASRLTSGAQETQYF
>TRBJ1-1|TRBV29-1
CSVDMGGVTEAFF
>TRBJ1-2|TRBV30
CAWKSTNYGYTF
>TRBJ2-1|TRBV6-9
CASSYPLSYNEQFF
>TRBJ1-2|TRBV5-6
CASSDSGTPNYGYTF
>TRBJ1-1|TRBV27
CASSRTGWDTEAFF
>TRBJ1-2|TRBV7-4
CASSYVRPARKTYGYTF
>TRBJ2-3|TRBV6-4
CASSEEAGATGADTQYF
>TRBJ1-1|TRBV7-8
CASSYRGNTEAFF
>TRBJ1-3|TRBV18
CASSPPVGSGNTIYF
>TRBJ2-3|TRBV20-1
CSAAGVDTQYF
>TRBJ1-6|TRBV6-5
CASSYRGESPLHF
>TRBJ2-3|TRBV10-2
CASTTGLGNTQYF
>TRBJ1-1|TRBV10-3
CASRVPGLLNTEAFF
>TRBJ2-3|TRBV7-6
CASSLGFATDTQYF